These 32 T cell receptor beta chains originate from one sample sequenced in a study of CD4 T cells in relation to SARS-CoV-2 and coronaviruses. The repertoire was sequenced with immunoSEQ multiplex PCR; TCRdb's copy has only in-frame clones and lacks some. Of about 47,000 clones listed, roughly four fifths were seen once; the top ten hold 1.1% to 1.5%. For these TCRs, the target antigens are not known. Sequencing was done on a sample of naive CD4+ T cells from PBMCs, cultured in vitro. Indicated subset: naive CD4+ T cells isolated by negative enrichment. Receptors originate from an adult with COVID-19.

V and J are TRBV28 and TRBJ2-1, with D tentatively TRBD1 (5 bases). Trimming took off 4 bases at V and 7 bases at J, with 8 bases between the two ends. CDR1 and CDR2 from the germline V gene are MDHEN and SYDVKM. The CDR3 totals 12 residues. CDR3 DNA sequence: TGTGCCAGCAGTTCCAGGGTTAATGAGCAGTTCTTC. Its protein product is CASSSRVNEQFF.

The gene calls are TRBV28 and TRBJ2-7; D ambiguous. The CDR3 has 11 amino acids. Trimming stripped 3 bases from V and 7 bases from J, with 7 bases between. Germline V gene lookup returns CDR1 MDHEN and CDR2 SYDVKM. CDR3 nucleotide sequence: TGTGCCAGCAGTTTTAAGGATGAGCAGTACTTC. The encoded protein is CASSFKDEQYF.

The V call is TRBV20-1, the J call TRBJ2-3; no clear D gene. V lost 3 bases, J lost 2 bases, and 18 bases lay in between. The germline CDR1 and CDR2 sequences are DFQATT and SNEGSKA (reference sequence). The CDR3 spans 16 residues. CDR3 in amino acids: CSASLYWVGTTDTQYF. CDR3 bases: TGCAGTGCTAGTTTGTATTGGGTGGGAACCACAGATACGCAGTATTTT.

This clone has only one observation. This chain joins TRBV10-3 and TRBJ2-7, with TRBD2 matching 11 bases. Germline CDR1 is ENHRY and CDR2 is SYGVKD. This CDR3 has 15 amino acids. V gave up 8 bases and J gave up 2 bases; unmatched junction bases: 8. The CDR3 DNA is TGTGCCATCGGCGGTAGCGGGAGGGGGGCCTACGAGCAGTACTTC. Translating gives CAIGGSGRGAYEQYF.

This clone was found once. The CDR3 DNA is TGTGCCAGCATGGAGACTAGCGCGTCTGTGGAGCAGTTCTTC. Amino acid sequence: CASMETSASVEQFF. The chain links TRBV28 to TRBJ2-1; TRBD2 aligns across 8 bases. CDR3 length: 14 residues. Per the germline V gene, CDR1 is MDHEN and CDR2 is SYDVKM. Germline trimming cut 7 bases from V and 10 bases from J; bases unmatched to any gene: 12.

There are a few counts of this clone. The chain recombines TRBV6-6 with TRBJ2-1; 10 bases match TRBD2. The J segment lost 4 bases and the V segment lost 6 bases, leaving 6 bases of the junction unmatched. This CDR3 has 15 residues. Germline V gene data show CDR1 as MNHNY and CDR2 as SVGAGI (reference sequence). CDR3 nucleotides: TGTGCCAGCAGGGCGGGACTAGCGCTTTACAATGAGCAGTTCTTC. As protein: CASRAGLALYNEQFF.

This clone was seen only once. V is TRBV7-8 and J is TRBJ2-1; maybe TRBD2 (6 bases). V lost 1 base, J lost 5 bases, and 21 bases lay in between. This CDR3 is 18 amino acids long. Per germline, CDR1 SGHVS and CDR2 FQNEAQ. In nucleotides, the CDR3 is TGTGCCAGCAGCTTAGTCCCTCGGGGGAGCCCGCGCGACAATGAGCAGTTCTTC. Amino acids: CASSLVPRGSPRDNEQFF. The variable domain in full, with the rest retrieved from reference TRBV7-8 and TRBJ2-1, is GAGVSQSPRYKVAKRGQDVALRCDPISGHVSLFWYQQALGQGPEFLTYFQNEAQLDKSGLPSDRFFAERPEGSVSTLKIQRTQQEDSAVYLCASSLVPRGSPRDNEQFFGPGTRLTVL.

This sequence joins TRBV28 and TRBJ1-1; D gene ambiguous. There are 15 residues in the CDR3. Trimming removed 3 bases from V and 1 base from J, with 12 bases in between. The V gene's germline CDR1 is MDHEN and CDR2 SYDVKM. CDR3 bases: TGTGCCAGCAGTTTTGGGTACGGATGGAACACTGAAGCTTTCTTT. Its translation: CASSFGYGWNTEAFF.

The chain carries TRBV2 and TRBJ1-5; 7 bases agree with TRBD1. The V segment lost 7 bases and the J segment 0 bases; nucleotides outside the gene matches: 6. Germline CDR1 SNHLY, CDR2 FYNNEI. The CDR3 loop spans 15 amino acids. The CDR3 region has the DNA TGTGCCAGCAACCGACAGGGATCTAGCAATCAGCCCCAGCATTTT. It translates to CASNRQGSSNQPQHF.

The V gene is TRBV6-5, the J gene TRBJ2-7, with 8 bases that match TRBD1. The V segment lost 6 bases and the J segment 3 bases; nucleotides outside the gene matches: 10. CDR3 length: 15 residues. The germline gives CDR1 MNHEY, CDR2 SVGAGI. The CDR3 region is CASSAGQGSIYEQYF. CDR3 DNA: TGTGCCAGCAGCGCTGGACAGGGTAGCATCTACGAGCAGTACTTC.

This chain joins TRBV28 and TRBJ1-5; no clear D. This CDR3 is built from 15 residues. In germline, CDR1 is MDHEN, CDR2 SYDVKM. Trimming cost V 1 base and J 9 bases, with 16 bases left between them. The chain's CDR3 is CASSLYVPVRGPQHF. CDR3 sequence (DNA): TGTGCCAGCAGTTTATATGTTCCGGTCCGGGGGCCCCAGCATTTT.

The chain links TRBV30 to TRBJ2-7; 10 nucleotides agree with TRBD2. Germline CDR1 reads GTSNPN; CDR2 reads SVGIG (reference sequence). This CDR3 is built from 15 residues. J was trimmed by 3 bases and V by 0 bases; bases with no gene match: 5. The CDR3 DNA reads TGTGCCTGGAGTGTAGGGCTAGCGGGAGACTACGAGCAGTACTTC. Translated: CAWSVGLAGDYEQYF.

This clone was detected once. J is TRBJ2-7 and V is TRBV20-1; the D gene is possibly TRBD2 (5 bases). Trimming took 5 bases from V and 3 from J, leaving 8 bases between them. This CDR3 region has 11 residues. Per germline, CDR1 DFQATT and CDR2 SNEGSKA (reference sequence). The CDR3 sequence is CSAPAGYEQYF. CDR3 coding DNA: TGCAGTGCTCCTGCGGGCTACGAGCAGTACTTC.

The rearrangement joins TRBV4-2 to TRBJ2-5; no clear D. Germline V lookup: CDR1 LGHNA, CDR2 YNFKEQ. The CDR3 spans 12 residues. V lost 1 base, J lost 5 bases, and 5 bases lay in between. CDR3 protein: CASSQGRETQYF. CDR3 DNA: TGTGCCAGCAGCCAAGGTCGGGAGACCCAGTACTTC.

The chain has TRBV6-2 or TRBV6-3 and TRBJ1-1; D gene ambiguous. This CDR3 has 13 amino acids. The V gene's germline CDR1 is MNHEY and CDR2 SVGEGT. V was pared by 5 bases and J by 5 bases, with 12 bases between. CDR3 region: CASSTGRVTEAFF. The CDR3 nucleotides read TGTGCCAGCAGTACCGGGAGAGTAACTGAAGCTTTCTTT.

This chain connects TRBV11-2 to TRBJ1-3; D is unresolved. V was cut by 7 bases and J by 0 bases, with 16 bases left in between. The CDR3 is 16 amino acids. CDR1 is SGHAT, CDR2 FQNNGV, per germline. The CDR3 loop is CASTPRERFSGNTIYF. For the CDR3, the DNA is TGTGCCAGCACCCCCCGAGAGCGTTTCTCTGGAAACACCATATATTTT.

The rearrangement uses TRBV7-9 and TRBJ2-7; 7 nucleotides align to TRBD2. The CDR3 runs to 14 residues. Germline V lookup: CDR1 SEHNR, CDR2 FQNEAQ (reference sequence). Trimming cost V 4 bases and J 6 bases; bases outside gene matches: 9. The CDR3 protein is CASSSGGSSGEQYF. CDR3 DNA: TGTGCCAGCAGCTCTGGCGGGAGTTCGGGCGAGCAGTACTTC.

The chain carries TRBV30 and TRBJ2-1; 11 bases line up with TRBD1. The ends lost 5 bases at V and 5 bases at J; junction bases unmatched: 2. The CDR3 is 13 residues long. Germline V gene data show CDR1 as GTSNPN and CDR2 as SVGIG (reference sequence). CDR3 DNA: TGTGCCTGGGGACAGGGGGCTCACAATGAGCAGTTCTTC. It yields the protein CAWGQGAHNEQFF. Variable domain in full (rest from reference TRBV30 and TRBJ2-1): SQTIHQWPATLVQPVGSPLSLECTVEGTSNPNLYWYRQAAGRGLQLLFYSVGIGQISSEVPQNLSASRPQDRQFILSSKKLLLSDSGFYLCAWGQGAHNEQFFGPGTRLTVL.

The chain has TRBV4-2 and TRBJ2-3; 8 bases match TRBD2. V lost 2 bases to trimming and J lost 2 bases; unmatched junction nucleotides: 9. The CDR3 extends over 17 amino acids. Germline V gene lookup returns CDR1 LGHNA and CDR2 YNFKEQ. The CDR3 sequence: CASSQLKRESNTDTQYF. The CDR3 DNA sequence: TGTGCCAGCAGCCAACTAAAGCGGGAGTCTAACACAGATACGCAGTATTTT.

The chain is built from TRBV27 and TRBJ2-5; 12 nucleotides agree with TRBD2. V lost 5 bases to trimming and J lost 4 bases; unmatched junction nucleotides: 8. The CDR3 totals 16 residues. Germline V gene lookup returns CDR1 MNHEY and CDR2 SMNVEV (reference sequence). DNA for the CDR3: TGTGCCAGCAGTCCTGCTAGCGGGAGGGCCCCAGAGACCCAGTACTTC. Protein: CASSPASGRAPETQYF.

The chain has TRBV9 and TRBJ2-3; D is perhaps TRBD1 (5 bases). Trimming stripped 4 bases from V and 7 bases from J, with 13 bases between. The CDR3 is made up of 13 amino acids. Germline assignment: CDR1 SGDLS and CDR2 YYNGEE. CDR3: CASSFNGHYTQYF. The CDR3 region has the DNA TGTGCCAGCAGCTTTAACGGACATTATACGCAGTATTTT.

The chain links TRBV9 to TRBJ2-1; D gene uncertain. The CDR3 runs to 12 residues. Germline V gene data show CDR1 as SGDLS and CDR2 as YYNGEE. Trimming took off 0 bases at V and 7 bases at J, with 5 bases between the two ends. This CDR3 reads CASSVAPNEQFF. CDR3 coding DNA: TGTGCCAGCAGCGTAGCGCCAAATGAGCAGTTCTTC.

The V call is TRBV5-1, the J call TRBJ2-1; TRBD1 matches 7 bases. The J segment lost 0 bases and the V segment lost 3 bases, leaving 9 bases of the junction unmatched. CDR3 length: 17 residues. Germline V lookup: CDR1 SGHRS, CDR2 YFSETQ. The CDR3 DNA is TGCGCCAGCAGCTCGTTTCTAGGGGGCTACTCCTACAATGAGCAGTTCTTC. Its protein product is CASSSFLGGYSYNEQFF.

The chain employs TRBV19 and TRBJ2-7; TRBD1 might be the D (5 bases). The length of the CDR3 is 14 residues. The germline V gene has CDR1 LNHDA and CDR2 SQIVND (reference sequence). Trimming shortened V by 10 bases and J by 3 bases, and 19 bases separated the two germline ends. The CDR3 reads CATRKGLGNYEQYF. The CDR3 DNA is TGTGCCACCCGCAAGGGGCTTGGGAACTACGAGCAGTACTTC.

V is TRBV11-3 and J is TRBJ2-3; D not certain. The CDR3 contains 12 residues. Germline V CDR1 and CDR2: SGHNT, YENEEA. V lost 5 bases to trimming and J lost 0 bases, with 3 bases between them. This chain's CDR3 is CASSASTDTQYF. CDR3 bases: TGTGCCAGCAGCGCAAGCACAGATACGCAGTATTTT.

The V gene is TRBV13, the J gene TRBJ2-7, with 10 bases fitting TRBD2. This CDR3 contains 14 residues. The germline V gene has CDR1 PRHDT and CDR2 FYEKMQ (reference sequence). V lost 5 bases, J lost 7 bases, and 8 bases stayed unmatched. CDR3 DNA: TGTGCCAGCAGCATCGGACTAGCGGCTTGGGAGCAGTACTTC. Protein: CASSIGLAAWEQYF.

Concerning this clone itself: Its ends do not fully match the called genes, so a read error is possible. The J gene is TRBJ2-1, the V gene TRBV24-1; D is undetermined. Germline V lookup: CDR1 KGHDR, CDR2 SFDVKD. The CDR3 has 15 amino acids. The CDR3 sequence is CATSDSFSVLGHPIF. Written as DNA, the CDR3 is TGTGCCACCAGTGATTCCTTTTCAGTCCTAGGCCATCCGATCTTC.

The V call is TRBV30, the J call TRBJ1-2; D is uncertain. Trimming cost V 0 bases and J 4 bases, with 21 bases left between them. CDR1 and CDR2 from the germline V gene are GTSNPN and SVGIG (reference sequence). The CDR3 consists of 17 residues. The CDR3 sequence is CAWSVRTSEWAPYGYTF. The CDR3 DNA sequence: TGTGCCTGGAGTGTACGGACTAGCGAGTGGGCCCCCTATGGCTACACCTTC.

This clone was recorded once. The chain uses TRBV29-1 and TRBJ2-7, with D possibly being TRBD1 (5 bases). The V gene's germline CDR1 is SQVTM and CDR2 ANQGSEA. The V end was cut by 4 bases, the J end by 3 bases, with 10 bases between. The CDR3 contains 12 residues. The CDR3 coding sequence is TGCAGCGTTGGGACAACCTACTACGAGCAGTACTTC. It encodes CSVGTTYYEQYF.

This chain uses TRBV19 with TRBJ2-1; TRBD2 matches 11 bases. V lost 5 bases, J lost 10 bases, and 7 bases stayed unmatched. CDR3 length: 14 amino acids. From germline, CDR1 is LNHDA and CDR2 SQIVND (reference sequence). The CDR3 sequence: CASSRLAGLGEQFF. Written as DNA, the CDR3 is TGTGCCAGTAGTCGACTAGCGGGACTTGGCGAGCAGTTCTTC.

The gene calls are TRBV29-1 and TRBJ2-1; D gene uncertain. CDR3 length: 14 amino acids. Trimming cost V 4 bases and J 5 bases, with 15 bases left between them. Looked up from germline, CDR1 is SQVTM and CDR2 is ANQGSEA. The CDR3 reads CSVGLVKWDNEQFF. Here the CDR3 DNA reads TGCAGCGTTGGATTAGTTAAATGGGACAATGAGCAGTTCTTC.

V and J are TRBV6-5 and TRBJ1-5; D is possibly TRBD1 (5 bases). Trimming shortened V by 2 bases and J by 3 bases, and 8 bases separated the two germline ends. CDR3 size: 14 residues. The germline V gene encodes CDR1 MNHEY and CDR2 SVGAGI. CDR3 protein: CASSYRGVNQPQHF. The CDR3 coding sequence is TGTGCCAGCAGTTACCGGGGGGTCAATCAGCCCCAGCATTTT.